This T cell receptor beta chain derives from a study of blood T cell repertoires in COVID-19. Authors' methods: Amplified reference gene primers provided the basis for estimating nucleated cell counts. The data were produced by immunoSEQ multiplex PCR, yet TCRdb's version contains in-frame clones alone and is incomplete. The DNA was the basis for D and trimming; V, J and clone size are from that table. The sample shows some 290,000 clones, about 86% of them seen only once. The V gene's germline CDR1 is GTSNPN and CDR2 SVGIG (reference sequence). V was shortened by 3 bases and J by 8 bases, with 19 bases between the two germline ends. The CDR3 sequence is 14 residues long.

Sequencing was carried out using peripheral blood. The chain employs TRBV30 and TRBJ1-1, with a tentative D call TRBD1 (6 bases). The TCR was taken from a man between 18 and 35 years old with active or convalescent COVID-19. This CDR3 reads CAWSPGWAQGEAFF. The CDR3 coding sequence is TGTGCCTGGAGCCCCGGCTGGGCCCAGGGGGAAGCTTTCTTT.